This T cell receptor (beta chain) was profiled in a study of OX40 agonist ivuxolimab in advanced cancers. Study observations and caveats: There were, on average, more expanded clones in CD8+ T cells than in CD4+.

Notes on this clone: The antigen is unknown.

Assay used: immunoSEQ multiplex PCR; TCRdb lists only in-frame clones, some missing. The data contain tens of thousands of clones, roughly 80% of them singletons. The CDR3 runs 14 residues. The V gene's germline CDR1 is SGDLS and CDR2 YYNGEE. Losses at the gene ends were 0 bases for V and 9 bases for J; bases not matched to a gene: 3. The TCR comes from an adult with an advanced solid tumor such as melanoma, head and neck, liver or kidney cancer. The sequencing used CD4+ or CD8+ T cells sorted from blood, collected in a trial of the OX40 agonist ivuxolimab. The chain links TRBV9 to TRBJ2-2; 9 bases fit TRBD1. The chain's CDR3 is CASSVGGQGRELFF. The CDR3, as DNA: TGTGCCAGCAGCGTAGGGGGACAGGGAAGGGAGCTGTTTTTT. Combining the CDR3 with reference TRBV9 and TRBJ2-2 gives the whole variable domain DSGVTQTPKHLITATGQRVTLRCSPRSGDLSVYWYQQSLDQGLQFLIQYYNGEERAKGNILERFSAQQFPDLHSELNLSSLELGDSALYFCASSVGGQGRELFFGEGSRLTVL.